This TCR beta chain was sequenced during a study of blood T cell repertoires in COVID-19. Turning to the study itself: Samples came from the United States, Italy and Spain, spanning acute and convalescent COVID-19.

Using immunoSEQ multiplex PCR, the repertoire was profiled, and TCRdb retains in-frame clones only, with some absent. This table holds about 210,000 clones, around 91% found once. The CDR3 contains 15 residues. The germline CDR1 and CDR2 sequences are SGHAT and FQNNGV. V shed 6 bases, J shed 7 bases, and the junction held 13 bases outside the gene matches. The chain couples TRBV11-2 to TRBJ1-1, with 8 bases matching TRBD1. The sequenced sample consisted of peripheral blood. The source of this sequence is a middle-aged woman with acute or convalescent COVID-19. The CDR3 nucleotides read TGTGCCAGCAGAGCTTCGACAGGGGCGGGGTTTGAAGCTTTCTTT. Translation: CASRASTGAGFEAFF.